Presented here are 21 T cell receptor beta chains from one specimen sequenced in a study of blood T cell repertoires in COVID-19. Some clones are missing from TCRdb's copy, which holds only in-frame ones; the method was immunoSEQ multiplex PCR. The table has 150,000 or so clones, about 85% seen once. Sequenced sample: peripheral blood. These receptors all come from a man in his fifties or sixties with COVID-19, enrolled during active disease.

The V and J genes are TRBV27 and TRBJ1-1; D remains unclear. Germline V lookup: CDR1 MNHEY, CDR2 SMNVEV (reference sequence). The CDR3 sequence is 14 residues long. Trimming took off 7 bases at V and 4 bases at J, with 16 bases between the two ends. The CDR3 region has the DNA TGTGCCAGCATACCTACGGGGAGACGCACTGAAGCTTTCTTT. Translated, it gives CASIPTGRRTEAFF.

The chain employs TRBV28 and TRBJ1-5, with 7 bases identical to TRBD1. The CDR3 length is 12 residues. Germline assignment: CDR1 MDHEN and CDR2 SYDVKM. J gave up 8 bases and V 8 bases, and 6 bases lay outside the gene matches. The CDR3 sequence: CASAEGAKPQHF. As DNA, the CDR3 is TGTGCCAGCGCGGAGGGGGCGAAGCCCCAGCATTTT.

V usage is TRBV9 and J usage is TRBJ1-1; TRBD1 might be the D (6 bases). V was pared by 5 bases and J by 1 base, with 9 bases between. The V gene's germline CDR1 is SGDLS and CDR2 YYNGEE. CDR3 size: 13 residues. The CDR3 loop is CASSTGQNTEAFF. As DNA, the CDR3 is TGTGCCAGCAGTACGGGACAGAACACTGAAGCTTTCTTT.

This chain joins TRBV3-1 (or the pseudogene TRBV3-2) and TRBJ2-1; TRBD2 agrees at 7 bases. Germline V CDR1 and CDR2: LGHDT, YNNKEL (reference sequence). Losses at the gene ends were 2 bases for V and 5 bases for J; bases not matched to a gene: 3. The CDR3 covers 14 residues. CDR3 loop: CASSQNLADNEQFF. In DNA form, the CDR3 reads TGTGCCAGCAGCCAAAATCTAGCGGACAATGAGCAGTTCTTC.

This chain joins TRBV18 and TRBJ2-3; weak D call: TRBD2 (6 bases). The V end lost 3 bases, the J end lost 4 bases, and 20 bases lay between the germline ends. The CDR3 consists of 17 residues. Germline CDR1 is KGHSH and CDR2 is LQKENI. The CDR3 DNA sequence: TGTGCCAGCTCACCTTCTAACCCGGCGGGGTTAGCAGATACGCAGTATTTT. Amino acids: CASSPSNPAGLADTQYF. Full variable domain (rest looked up from reference TRBV18 and TRBJ2-3): NAGVMQNPRHLVRRRGQEARLRCSPMKGHSHVYWYRQLPEEGLKFMVYLQKENIIDESGMPKERFSAEFPKEGPSILRIQQVVRGDSAAYFCASSPSNPAGLADTQYFGPGTRLTVL.

This clone showed up just once. CDR3 DNA sequence: TGTGCCAGCAGTTCACAGGGGGCGAATGTCTATGGCTACACCTTC. The encoded protein is CASSSQGANVYGYTF. V and J are TRBV28 and TRBJ1-2; 9 nucleotides agree with TRBD1. The CDR3 has 15 amino acids. CDR1 and CDR2 from the germline V gene are MDHEN and SYDVKM. The ends lost 4 bases at V and 4 bases at J; junction bases unmatched: 7.

The chain carries TRBV9 and TRBJ2-6, with unresolved D. Trimming cost V 0 bases and J 4 bases, with 8 bases left between them. The V gene's germline CDR1 is SGDLS and CDR2 YYNGEE. CDR3 length equals 15 residues. CDR3 sequence: CASSVAAIGANVLTF. The CDR3 DNA reads as TGTGCCAGCAGCGTAGCCGCTATAGGGGCCAACGTCCTGACTTTC.

The CDR3 bases are TGTGCCACCAATACAGCGGGAGGATCGGGGGATACGCAGTATTTT. The encoded protein is CATNTAGGSGDTQYF. J is TRBJ2-3 and V is TRBV9; the match to TRBD2 covers 9 bases. Germline V gene lookup returns CDR1 SGDLS and CDR2 YYNGEE. Unmatched junction bases numbered 14, after V lost 9 bases and J lost 6 bases. The CDR3 has 15 residues.

The sample holds a few counts of this clone. This rearrangement joins TRBV14 to TRBJ2-2; D gene ambiguous. Germline V lookup: CDR1 SGHDN, CDR2 FVKESK. CDR3 size: 14 residues. V dropped 2 bases and J dropped 4 bases, with 8 bases sitting between them. CDR3 amino acids: CASSQLGSTGELFF. The DNA of the CDR3 is TGTGCCAGCAGCCAACTAGGCTCCACCGGGGAGCTGTTTTTT.

The chain joins TRBV28 to TRBJ1-5; TRBD1 matches at 7 bases. The CDR3 is made up of 14 amino acids. Germline assignment: CDR1 MDHEN and CDR2 SYDVKM. With 6 bases clipped from V and 5 bases from J, the junction kept 7 bases outside the gene matches. Here the CDR3 reads CASRTGTSHQPQHF. The CDR3 nucleotides read TGTGCCAGCAGGACAGGGACAAGTCATCAGCCCCAGCATTTT.

The chain uses TRBV18 and TRBJ1-5; D unclear. V shed 6 bases and J shed 0 bases, with 21 bases lying between them. Germline V gene sequence: CDR1 KGHSH, CDR2 LQKENI. The CDR3 length is 18 residues. The CDR3 spells CASSLQPQSTYSNQPQHF. The CDR3 region has the DNA TGTGCCAGCTCGCTCCAACCCCAAAGTACTTATAGCAATCAGCCCCAGCATTTT.

A word on this clone: The sample contains more than one DNA sequence encoding this CDR3. The chain employs TRBV4-1 and TRBJ2-7; 9 bases fit TRBD1. V lost 4 bases, J lost 4 bases, and 5 bases stayed unmatched. This CDR3 is 14 amino acids long. Germline V gene sequence: CDR1 MGHRA, CDR2 YSYEKL. The DNA of the CDR3 is TGCGCCAGCAGCCGTCGGGACAGGGATTACGAGCAGTACTTC. Its protein product is CASSRRDRDYEQYF.

This chain connects TRBV7-3 to TRBJ1-1; D remains unclear. V lost 5 bases, J lost 1 base, and 14 bases lay in between. Germline V lookup: CDR1 SGHTA, CDR2 FQGTGA. This CDR3 is built from 15 residues. The CDR3 reads CASSPTTGRNTEAFF. CDR3 sequence (DNA): TGTGCCAGCAGCCCCACGACCGGGAGGAACACTGAAGCTTTCTTT.

The J gene is TRBJ1-1, the V gene TRBV6-5; 7 nucleotides agree with TRBD1. V shed 8 bases, J shed 5 bases, and the junction held 5 bases outside the gene matches. Germline CDR1 MNHEY, CDR2 SVGAGI. The CDR3 runs to 12 residues. The CDR3 DNA sequence: TGTGCCAGCCAGGGGGGATGGACTGAAGCTTTCTTT. Its translation is CASQGGWTEAFF.

The rearrangement links TRBV28 to TRBJ2-7; tentatively, D is TRBD2 (7 bases). The CDR3 has 15 residues. The V end was cut by 5 bases, the J end by 2 bases, with 16 bases between. Germline loops: CDR1 MDHEN, CDR2 SYDVKM. The CDR3, as DNA: TGTGCCAGCAGTGTCTCCGGGGGGCGGACCTACGAGCAGTACTTC. It is translated as CASSVSGGRTYEQYF.

This rearrangement joins TRBV7-9 to TRBJ2-3; 13 nucleotides line up with TRBD2. The J segment lost 0 bases and the V segment lost 5 bases, leaving 2 bases of the junction unmatched. This CDR3 spans 16 amino acids. From germline, CDR1 is SEHNR and CDR2 FQNEAQ (reference sequence). The CDR3 region has the DNA TGTGCCAGCAGCCCGGGACTAGCGGGGAGCACAGATACGCAGTATTTT. Translated, it gives CASSPGLAGSTDTQYF.

The chain couples TRBV21-1 to TRBJ1-5; TRBD1, the table's D call, lacks a check against the DNA. TRBV21-1 is a pseudogene locus. This CDR3 contains 15 residues. CDR3 sequence: CASSKGLRGVQPQHF. The CDR3 nucleotides read TGTGCCAGCAGCAAAGGTCTCAGGGGGGTTCAGCCCCAGCATTTT.

The chain joins TRBV27 to TRBJ2-2; the D gene is possibly TRBD2 (5 bases). The V gene's germline CDR1 is MNHEY and CDR2 SMNVEV (reference sequence). Trimming left V 7 bases short and J 1 base short, with 10 bases between. The CDR3 spans 14 residues. The CDR3 loop reads CASKASRNTGELFF. The CDR3 DNA follows: TGTGCCAGCAAGGCTAGCAGGAACACCGGGGAGCTGTTTTTT.

The rearrangement links TRBV9 to TRBJ1-2, with D unclear. Trimming cost V 3 bases and J 4 bases, with 13 bases left between them. The CDR3 contains 14 residues. Germline CDR1 reads SGDLS; CDR2 reads YYNGEE. For the CDR3, the DNA is TGTGCCAGCAGCGCCTCGGGGTCCGGCTATGGCTACACCTTC. Encoded protein: CASSASGSGYGYTF.

This clone was found a few times. The chain carries TRBV7-9 and TRBJ1-6; TRBD1 aligns across 10 bases. The junction had 5 bases not matched to a gene; V was cut back by 3 bases and J by 9 bases. The germline V gene encodes CDR1 SEHNR and CDR2 FQNEAQ (reference sequence). The CDR3 totals 15 residues. The DNA of the CDR3 is TGTGCCAGCAGCTTGACAGGGGGCGCGCGTTCACCCCTCCACTTT. Translated, it gives CASSLTGGARSPLHF. Complete variable domain (other parts from reference TRBV7-9 and TRBJ1-6): DTGVSQNPRHKITKRGQNVTFRCDPISEHNRLYWYRQTLGQGPEFLTYFQNEAQLEKSRLLSDRFSAERPKGSFSTLEIQRTEQGDSAMYLCASSLTGGARSPLHFGNGTRLTVT.

This clone was picked up one time. The CDR3 nucleotides read TGTGCCAGCAGTGACGGCGGGGTTGGGGAGCTGTTTTTT. Translated: CASSDGGVGELFF. The rearrangement uses TRBV6-4 and TRBJ2-2; possible D gene TRBD2, 6 bases. CDR1 is MRHNA and CDR2 is SNTAGT in the germline V gene. Between the trimmed V and J ends, which lost 2 bases and 8 bases, there was a span of 9 bases. The CDR3 spans 13 residues.